This T cell receptor (beta chain) was recorded in a study of blood T cell repertoires in COVID-19. Study overall: From the United States, Italy and Spain came samples of acute and convalescent COVID-19. PBMCs, B-cell-depleted T cells, or T cells were the source of the cDNA or gDNA that made up the material.

Under the authors' procedure: Amplification from reference gene primers served as the basis for estimated nucleated cell counts. Assay: immunoSEQ multiplex PCR; the TCRdb copy retains only in-frame clones and omits some. V and J calls and clone size are as listed in that table; D and trimming were resolved from the DNA. Among about 30,000 clones, 85% to 90% were seen once, and the ten largest hold around 12%. The CDR3 runs 13 residues. CDR1 is SGHDT, CDR2 YYEEEE, per germline. Trimming cost V 2 bases and J 6 bases; bases outside gene matches: 4. The chain carries TRBV5-6 and TRBJ1-1; 7 nucleotides match TRBD1. This receptor was identified in a human donor in a cohort sampled during active COVID-19. The donor label of this sample is uncertain. Sequencing used peripheral blood. CDR3 coding DNA: TGTGCCAGCAGCTTCGACAGGGCCCCTGAAGCTTTCTTT. Its protein product is CASSFDRAPEAFF.